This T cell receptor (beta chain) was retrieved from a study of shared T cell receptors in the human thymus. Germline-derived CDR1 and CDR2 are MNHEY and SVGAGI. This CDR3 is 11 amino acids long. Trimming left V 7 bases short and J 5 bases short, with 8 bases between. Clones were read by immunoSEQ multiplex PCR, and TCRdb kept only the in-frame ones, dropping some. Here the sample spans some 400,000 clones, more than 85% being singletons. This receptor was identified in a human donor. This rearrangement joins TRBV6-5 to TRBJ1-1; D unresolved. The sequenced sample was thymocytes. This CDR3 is CASTSRTEAFF. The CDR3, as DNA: TGTGCCAGCACCAGTCGGACTGAAGCTTTCTTT.